This T cell receptor beta chain came from a study of vaccination effects on CD4 cells after COVID-19. The germline CDR1 and CDR2 sequences are SGDLS and YYNGEE. V was shortened by 0 bases and J by 3 bases, with 3 bases between the two germline ends. This CDR3 has 13 residues. Repertoires were generated with immunoSEQ multiplex PCR, while TCRdb's copy carries only in-frame clones and drops some. Of 50,000 to 75,000 clones in the sample, roughly 80% are singletons; the top ten hold roughly 2.4%. In this sample, this clone turned up once. Its target is not known. Before sequencing took place, the ViraFEST assay used viral peptide pools to expand antigen-specific CD4+ T cells. Upon completion of more than eight days in culture, CD4+ T cells were isolated. Each well held 2 million to 2.5 million PBMC cultured with 7.5 to 10 ug/ml peptides and about 10 IU/ml IL-2. Replacing half the medium with IL-2 medium was done on days 3 and 7.

Study results and caveats: Early post-infection timepoints were missing from the study, which also had few convalescent patients.

Sequenced here: CD4+ T cells from PBMCs cultured with HCoV-229E spike peptides, sampled before COVID-19 vaccination. V is TRBV9 and J is TRBJ2-2; D unclear. The sequence was obtained from a human donor who received a COVID-19 vaccine. The CDR3 region is CASSVVYTGELFF. In DNA, the CDR3 is TGTGCCAGCAGCGTAGTGTACACCGGGGAGCTGTTTTTT. The full variable domain, rest sourced from reference TRBV9 and TRBJ2-2, is DSGVTQTPKHLITATGQRVTLRCSPRSGDLSVYWYQQSLDQGLQFLIQYYNGEERAKGNILERFSAQQFPDLHSELNLSSLELGDSALYFCASSVVYTGELFFGEGSRLTVL.